This T cell receptor beta chain is drawn from a study of radiotherapy plus CTLA-4 blockade in lung cancer. Study details: Disease control was seen in 31% of patients, objective responses in approximately 20%.

This CDR3 is 13 amino acids long. Between the trimmed V and J ends, which lost 2 bases and 3 bases, there was a span of 5 bases. Per germline, CDR1 MNHEY and CDR2 SMNVEV (reference sequence). This table comes from immunoSEQ multiplex PCR, and its TCRdb copy is limited to in-frame clones, with some not included. The repertoire holds roughly 68,000 clones, 78% seen once, with 7% to 8.5% in the top ten. The rearrangement links TRBV27 to TRBJ1-3; D gene ambiguous. This receptor was taken from a human donor with non-small cell lung cancer who had a complete response to radiotherapy plus ipilimumab. Sample: peripheral blood, taken from a patient treated with radiotherapy plus ipilimumab. Here the CDR3 DNA reads TGTGCCAGCAGTTTACGGAGTGGAAACACCATATATTTT. It translates to CASSLRSGNTIYF.